This T cell receptor beta chain was obtained from a study of blood T cell repertoires in COVID-19. Study background: In each case, the material was cDNA or gDNA derived from T cells, B-cell-depleted T cells, or PBMCs.

Living in about two dozen US areas, the participants were between roughly 18 and 89 years of age. Cohort placement rested on clinical history that participants reported themselves. Each recovered donor of Cohort 3 presented with two negative PCRs, clearance, or symptom resolution. This clone was detected once. The CDR3 has 14 amino acids. Unmatched junction bases numbered 3, after V lost 4 bases and J lost 1 base. Germline-derived CDR1 and CDR2 are SGDLS and YYNGEE. This table comes from immunoSEQ multiplex PCR, and its TCRdb copy is limited to in-frame clones, with some not included. The table shows 310,000 or so clones, with approximately 90% occurring only once.

This receptor was obtained from a woman between 18 and 30 years old who had recovered from COVID-19. The sequencing input was PBMCs or T cells enriched from blood (not recorded which). The chain links TRBV9 to TRBJ1-1; 8 nucleotides line up with TRBD1. CDR3: CASSRTGSNTEAFF. In nucleotides, the CDR3 is TGTGCCAGCAGCCGGACAGGGTCGAACACTGAAGCTTTCTTT.